Below are 4 T cell receptor beta chains sequenced from a single sample in a study of Graves' ophthalmopathy and Graves' hyperthyroidism. The sequenced template was RNA, covering the TCR beta CDR3 region. The first-round RT-PCR employed HTBI primers together with the Qiagen OneStep RT-PCR kit. A multiplex PCR was then performed as the second round. TCRdb reprocessed the multiplex PCR reads with MiXCR, giving one entry per CDR3 protein. This table holds 650,000 to 900,000 distinct CDR3 sequences, about 44% found once. The sequenced material came from peripheral blood. These receptor sequences come from an adult man with Graves' ophthalmopathy.

This clonotype has a single count. The DNA for the CDR3 is TGTGCCACCAACCCGGGTTCCAACACCGGGGAGCTGTTTTTT. Translating gives CATNPGSNTGELFF. The rearrangement links TRBV15 to TRBJ2-2; no reliable D call. The V end was cut by 7 bases, the J end by 2 bases, with 11 bases between. Germline V lookup: CDR1 LNHNV, CDR2 YYDKDF (reference sequence). The CDR3 covers 14 residues.

The chain recombines TRBV11-2 with TRBJ2-7, with 11 bases that match TRBD2. V shed 0 bases and J 8 bases; nucleotides not matched to a gene: 9. This CDR3 contains 16 residues. Germline CDR1 SGHAT, CDR2 FQNNGV. CDR3 region: CASSLERGLAEAQQYF. The CDR3 bases are TGTGCCAGCAGCTTAGAACGGGGACTAGCGGAAGCTCAGCAGTACTTC.

This clonotype appeared a few times. The chain couples TRBV6-5 to TRBJ1-1, with D unresolved. V lost 8 bases to trimming and J lost 2 bases, with 21 bases between them. The CDR3 length is 16 residues. Germline CDR1 and CDR2: MNHEY and SVGAGI. The CDR3 DNA reads as TGTGCCAGCGGCCCGACTCGAACAGTGGCCAACACTGAAGCTTTCTTT. It codes for CASGPTRTVANTEAFF.

This clonotype was seen a handful of times. This chain uses TRBV20-1 with TRBJ1-1; unclear D gene. Germline values: CDR1 DFQATT, CDR2 SNEGSKA (reference sequence). CDR3 length equals 14 residues. Deletions cut 0 bases from V and 1 base from J, with 9 bases between. CDR3 residues: CSARDVTKNTEAFF. CDR3 DNA sequence: TGCAGTGCTAGAGATGTGACAAAGAACACTGAAGCTTTCTTT.